A single sample gave rise to the 3 T cell receptor beta chains below, sequenced in a study of cytomegalovirus exposure and HLA in healthy donors. Primers included in the PCR were 60 Vbeta and 13 Jbeta primers. Produced via immunoSEQ multiplex PCR; TCRdb's table is partial and in-frame only. Counted here are 100,000 to 150,000 clones, 78% occurring once; the ten biggest clones make up approximately 1.5%. Sample: PBMCs. These TCRs come from a female donor in good health and CMV-seronegative.

This chain connects TRBV18 to TRBJ1-5, with a tentative D call TRBD1 (5 bases). Germline V lookup: CDR1 KGHSH, CDR2 LQKENI. The CDR3 has 14 amino acids. Trimming cost V 5 bases and J 3 bases, with 11 bases left between them. In DNA, the CDR3 is TGTGCCAGCTCATCAGGGTTCGACAATCAGCCCCAGCATTTT. Its translation is CASSSGFDNQPQHF.

The chain is built from TRBV7-8 and TRBJ2-2; tentatively, D is TRBD1 (6 bases). The CDR3 is made up of 17 amino acids. V shed 3 bases and J shed 0 bases, with 14 bases lying between them. Germline V gene sequence: CDR1 SGHVS, CDR2 FQNEAQ. CDR3 in DNA: TGTGCCAGCAGCTTTCCCAGGGGACATGCGAACACCGGGGAGCTGTTTTTT. The encoded protein is CASSFPRGHANTGELFF.

The chain couples TRBV7-6 to TRBJ2-7; D perhaps matches TRBD1 (6 bases). The CDR3 covers 14 residues. V was clipped by 5 bases and J by 2 bases, with 13 bases between them. Germline V gives CDR1 SGHVS, CDR2 FNYEAQ. The CDR3 loop reads CASSITTGTYEQYF. CDR3 nucleotide sequence: TGTGCCAGCAGCATTACTACAGGGACCTACGAGCAGTACTTC.